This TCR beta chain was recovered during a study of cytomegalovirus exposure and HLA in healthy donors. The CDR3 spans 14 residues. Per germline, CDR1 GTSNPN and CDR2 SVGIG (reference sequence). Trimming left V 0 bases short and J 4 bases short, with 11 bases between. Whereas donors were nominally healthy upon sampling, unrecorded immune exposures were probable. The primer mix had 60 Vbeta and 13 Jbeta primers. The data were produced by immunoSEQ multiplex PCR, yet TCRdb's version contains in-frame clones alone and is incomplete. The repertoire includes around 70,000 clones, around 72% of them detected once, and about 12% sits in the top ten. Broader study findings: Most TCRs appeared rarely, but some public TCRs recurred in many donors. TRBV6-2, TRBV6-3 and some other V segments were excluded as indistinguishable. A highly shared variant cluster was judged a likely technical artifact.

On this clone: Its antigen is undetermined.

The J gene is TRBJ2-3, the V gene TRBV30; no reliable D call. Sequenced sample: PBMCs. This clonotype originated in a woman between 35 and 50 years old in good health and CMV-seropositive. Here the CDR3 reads CAWSVLGPSDTQYF. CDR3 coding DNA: TGTGCCTGGAGTGTACTCGGTCCGTCAGATACGCAGTATTTT.